This is a list of T cell receptor beta chains from one sample in a study of cytomegalovirus exposure and HLA in healthy donors. The method was immunoSEQ multiplex PCR; TCRdb's version includes in-frame clones alone and lacks a portion of them. The table has about 160,000 clones, 77% seen once. Sequences were obtained from PBMCs. Receptors originate from a woman aged 25 to 39 in good health and CMV-seronegative. Each CDR3 is given with its conserved first and last residue. The D gene is left open where the match is weak. A clone size is listed for some rows: how often the clone was seen (once, few, many), or a class if it is expanded.

TRBV7-2	TRBD1	-	TRBJ1-2	CASRQGISDYGYTF	TGTGCCAGCAGACAGGGGATCAGCGACTATGGCTACACCTTC
TRBV2	TRBD1	-	TRBJ1-5	CASRDRGIDQPQHF	TGTGCCAGTAGGGACAGGGGGATCGATCAGCCCCAGCATTTT
TRBV18	-	-	TRBJ1-1	CASSPGQYNTEAFF	TGTGCCAGCTCACCCGGACAGTATAACACTGAAGCTTTCTTT
TRBV27	TRBD1	-	TRBJ1-5	CASSTLDRGDNQPQHF	TGTGCCAGCAGTACGCTCGACAGGGGGGACAATCAGCCCCAGCATTTT
TRBV5-1	TRBD1	-	TRBJ2-3	CASSPGQGLDTQYF	TGCGCCAGCAGCCCGGGACAGGGCCTAGATACGCAGTATTTT
TRBV4-1	TRBD1	few	TRBJ1-2	CASSQDRDRGNGYTF	TGTGCCAGCAGCCAAGATCGAGACAGGGGAAATGGCTACACCTTC
TRBV7-9	TRBD1	few	TRBJ1-4	CASSPTGGLGEKLFF	TGTGCCAGCAGCCCCACAGGGGGCTTGGGAGAAAAACTGTTTTTT
TRBV5-6	-	-	TRBJ1-1	CASSLAVRRVWRTEAFF	TGTGCCAGCAGCTTGGCGGTGAGGAGGGTGTGGAGGACTGAAGCTTTCTTT
TRBV5-1	-	-	TRBJ2-5	CASSPGGETQYF	TGCGCCAGCAGCCCCGGAGGAGAGACCCAGTACTTC
TRBV6-1	TRBD1	once	TRBJ1-1	CASSFRGGQGEAFF	TGTGCCAGCAGTTTTCGAGGAGGACAGGGGGAAGCTTTCTTT
TRBV5-1	-	-	TRBJ1-1	CASSPQGNTEAFF	TGCGCCAGCAGCCCGCAGGGGAACACTGAAGCTTTCTTT
TRBV6-1	-	-	TRBJ1-3	CASSPVGSSGNTIYF	TGTGCCAGCAGTCCCGTCGGGTCCTCTGGAAACACCATATATTTT
TRBV6-5	TRBD1	-	TRBJ1-2	CASSYSIGQGNYGYTF	TGTGCCAGCAGTTACTCGATCGGACAGGGGAACTATGGCTACACCTTC
TRBV30	-	-	TRBJ2-1	CAWSVLAYEQFF	TGTGCCTGGAGTGTACTTGCTTATGAGCAGTTCTTC
TRBV5-6	-	-	TRBJ2-1	CASSFGRRDEQFF	TGTGCCAGCAGCTTTGGCAGGCGCGATGAGCAGTTCTTC
TRBV27	TRBD1	-	TRBJ1-4	CASRATGGNEKLFF	TGCGCCAGCAGGGCCACAGGGGGCAATGAAAAACTGTTTTTT
TRBV19	-	-	TRBJ1-1	CASEFQGRITEAFF	TGTGCCAGTGAATTCCAGGGTCGGATCACTGAAGCTTTCTTT
TRBV30	-	-	TRBJ1-1	CAWSSGRRRRDTEAFF	TGTGCCTGGTCCTCCGGACGGCGGCGGCGGGACACTGAAGCTTTCTTT
TRBV4-1	TRBD1	few	TRBJ1-6	CASSQEGQVSPLHF	TGCGCCAGCAGCCAAGAAGGACAGGTTTCACCCCTCCACTTT
TRBV27	TRBD1	-	TRBJ2-7	CASSSRDSTYEQYF	TGTGCCAGCAGTTCCCGGGACAGTACCTACGAGCAGTACTTC
TRBV7-9	TRBD2	many	TRBJ2-3	CASSGGLAGVTTDTQYF	TGTGCCAGCAGCGGAGGACTAGCGGGGGTGACCACAGATACGCAGTATTTT
TRBV5-1	-	-	TRBJ1-1	CASSLGVNTEAFF	TGCGCCAGCAGCTTGGGAGTGAACACTGAAGCTTTCTTT
TRBV2	-	-	TRBJ2-4	CASTWQGHIQYF	TGTGCCAGCACTTGGCAGGGCCACATTCAGTACTTC
TRBV28	-	-	TRBJ1-1	CASSWGPGTEAFF	TGTGCCAGCAGTTGGGGCCCCGGCACTGAAGCTTTCTTT
TRBV6-5	-	few	TRBJ1-1	CASSPGQLIEAFF	TGTGCCAGCAGCCCAGGCCAGCTGATAGAAGCTTTCTTT
TRBV6-1	-	-	TRBJ1-5	CASSDEGNQPQHF	TGTGCCAGCAGTGATGAGGGCAATCAGCCCCAGCATTTT
TRBV5-4	TRBD1	few	TRBJ2-5	CASSRGQGQETQYF	TGTGCCAGCAGCCGGGGACAGGGCCAAGAGACCCAGTACTTC
TRBV28	-	-	TRBJ1-2	CASSFIVSTGYTF	TGTGCCAGCAGTTTTATAGTCTCTACTGGCTACACCTTC
TRBV30	-	-	TRBJ2-5	CAWSVGAPETQYF	TGTGCCTGGAGTGTAGGAGCCCCAGAGACCCAGTACTTC
TRBV14	-	-	TRBJ1-5	CASSPGGGGQPQHF	TGTGCCAGCAGCCCGGGGGGGGGAGGTCAGCCCCAGCATTTT
TRBV28	-	-	TRBJ2-7	CASLHAGTGRGRHSYEQYF	TGTGCCAGTCTCCACGCCGGGACAGGGCGCGGGAGGCACTCCTACGAGCAGTACTTC
TRBV5-1	-	-	TRBJ1-2	CASSKNRDGGYTF	TGCGCCAGCAGCAAAAACAGGGACGGGGGCTACACCTTC
TRBV7-9	-	-	TRBJ1-3	CASSLPGKSGNTIYF	TGTGCCAGCAGCTTACCGGGGAAATCTGGAAACACCATATATTTT
TRBV30	TRBD2	-	TRBJ2-1	CAWSLGLAGISEQFF	TGTGCCTGGAGTCTCGGACTAGCAGGGATCTCTGAGCAGTTCTTC
TRBV30	TRBD2	-	TRBJ2-1	CALIHGTSRNEQFF	TGTGCCCTCATCCACGGGACTAGTCGTAATGAGCAGTTCTTC
TRBV20-1	-	-	TRBJ1-2	CSAPFRGAYTF	TGCAGTGCTCCTTTTAGGGGTGCCTACACCTTC
TRBV4-2	-	few	TRBJ2-7	CASSHPGIYEQYF	TGTGCCAGCAGCCATCCAGGGATCTACGAGCAGTACTTC